Below, 32 T cell receptor beta chains from the same sample are listed, as sequenced in a study of blood T cell repertoires in COVID-19. Sequenced by immunoSEQ multiplex PCR; TCRdb stores in-frame clones only, minus some. The table has about 320,000 clones, under 95% seen once. The sequenced material came from PBMCs or T cells enriched from blood (not recorded which). Receptor source: a man in his sixties who had recovered from COVID-19.

This clone has a handful of counts. This sequence joins TRBV12-3 or TRBV12-4 and TRBJ2-5; D remains ambiguous. With 2 bases removed from V and 4 bases from J, the gap between germline ends came to 8 bases. This CDR3 is built from 13 residues. The CDR3 nucleotides read TGTGCCAGCAGTTTAAGCCCCGTAGAGACCCAGTACTTC. Amino acid sequence: CASSLSPVETQYF.

A few counts support this clone. The gene calls are TRBV30 and TRBJ2-5; possible D gene TRBD1, 5 bases. The CDR3 runs 13 residues. The germline gives CDR1 GTSNPN, CDR2 SVGIG (reference sequence). The V and J ends lost 3 bases and 6 bases respectively, with 14 bases between them. The CDR3 nucleotides are TGTGCCTGGAGCGATGGGGCAGGGAAGACCCAGTACTTC. Protein: CAWSDGAGKTQYF.

The J gene is TRBJ2-1, the V gene TRBV19; 9 nucleotides line up with TRBD1. Losses at the gene ends were 6 bases for V and 7 bases for J; bases not matched to a gene: 10. Germline assignment: CDR1 LNHDA and CDR2 SQIVND (reference sequence). The CDR3 spans 15 residues. The CDR3 region is CASRVQGAPGNEQFF. The CDR3 region has the DNA TGTGCCAGTAGGGTACAGGGGGCGCCAGGTAATGAGCAGTTCTTC.

This CDR3 is CASSVGGNSNQPQHF. The CDR3 DNA reads as TGTGCCAGCAGCGTAGGAGGGAATAGCAATCAGCCCCAGCATTTT. The chain joins TRBV9 to TRBJ1-5; unclear D gene. The CDR3 length is 15 residues. Trimming shortened V by 0 bases and J by 0 bases, and 7 bases separated the two germline ends. Germline CDR1 is SGDLS and CDR2 is YYNGEE. Full variable domain (outside the CDR3, taken from reference TRBV9 and TRBJ1-5): DSGVTQTPKHLITATGQRVTLRCSPRSGDLSVYWYQQSLDQGLQFLIQYYNGEERAKGNILERFSAQQFPDLHSELNLSSLELGDSALYFCASSVGGNSNQPQHFGDGTRLSIL.

V usage is TRBV7-9 and J usage is TRBJ1-1; D remains unclear. V lost 3 bases, J lost 0 bases, and 11 bases lay in between. Germline CDR1 reads SEHNR; CDR2 reads FQNEAQ (reference sequence). This CDR3 has 15 residues. CDR3 in amino acids: CASSLGRSLNTEAFF. The CDR3 DNA is TGTGCCAGCAGCTTGGGCAGAAGCCTGAACACTGAAGCTTTCTTT. Full variable domain (missing parts from reference TRBV7-9 and TRBJ1-1): DTGVSQNPRHKITKRGQNVTFRCDPISEHNRLYWYRQTLGQGPEFLTYFQNEAQLEKSRLLSDRFSAERPKGSFSTLEIQRTEQGDSAMYLCASSLGRSLNTEAFFGQGTRLTVV.

J is TRBJ2-5 and V is TRBV15, with D maybe TRBD2 (6 bases). CDR1 and CDR2 from the germline V gene are LNHNV and YYDKDF (reference sequence). This CDR3 is 15 amino acids long. V lost 3 bases to trimming and J lost 7 bases, with 18 bases between them. The CDR3 region is CATSRGLAERGTQYF. The CDR3 bases are TGTGCCACCAGCAGGGGACTGGCAGAACGAGGGACCCAGTACTTC. Full variable domain (remainder filled in from reference TRBV15 and TRBJ2-5): DAMVIQNPRYQVTQFGKPVTLSCSQTLNHNVMYWYQQKSSQAPKLLFHYYDKDFNNEADTPDNFQSRRPNTSFCFLDIRSPGLGDTAMYLCATSRGLAERGTQYFGPGTRLLVL.

This rearrangement joins TRBV6-1 to TRBJ2-1; D not resolved. V shed 1 base and J shed 0 bases, with 10 bases lying between them. CDR3 length: 16 residues. CDR1 is MNHNS, CDR2 SASEGT, per germline. CDR3 nucleotides: TGTGCCAGCAGTGAAGGAGGAATAAGCTCCTACAATGAGCAGTTCTTC. Its protein product is CASSEGGISSYNEQFF.

V and J are TRBV2 and TRBJ1-3; unclear D gene. V dropped 7 bases and J dropped 1 base, with 11 bases sitting between them. The V gene's germline CDR1 is SNHLY and CDR2 FYNNEI. The CDR3 extends over 14 amino acids. This CDR3 is CASKPSGSGNTIYF. The CDR3 nucleotides are TGTGCCAGCAAACCTTCGGGGTCTGGAAACACCATATATTTT.

The rearrangement links TRBV27 to TRBJ1-6; 9 bases fit TRBD1. CDR3 length: 15 amino acids. Looked up from germline, CDR1 is MNHEY and CDR2 is SMNVEV (reference sequence). J was trimmed by 10 bases and V by 5 bases; bases with no gene match: 9. This chain's CDR3 is CASSTHRDRDSPLHF. CDR3 nucleotide sequence: TGTGCCAGCAGTACCCACCGGGACAGGGACTCACCCCTCCACTTT.

This clone has only one observation. Other DNA variants within this sample encode the same CDR3. The chain recombines TRBV5-1 with TRBJ1-4, with 9 bases fitting TRBD1. With 4 bases clipped from V and 8 bases from J, the junction kept 6 bases outside the gene matches. CDR3 length: 14 residues. Germline V gene data show CDR1 as SGHRS and CDR2 as YFSETQ. CDR3 region: CASSPGQGGEKLFF. The CDR3 nucleotides are TGCGCCAGCAGCCCGGGACAGGGAGGCGAAAAACTGTTTTTT.

This rearrangement joins TRBV5-1 to TRBJ2-5, with 11 bases identical to TRBD2. Germline V lookup: CDR1 SGHRS, CDR2 YFSETQ. The V and J ends lost 0 bases and 4 bases, in that order; junction bases with no gene match: 2. The CDR3 length is 15 residues. CDR3 region: CASSLVLAGVETQYF. CDR3 DNA sequence: TGCGCCAGCAGCTTGGTACTAGCGGGAGTAGAGACCCAGTACTTC.

Only one count was recorded for this clone. The chain has TRBV3-1 (or the pseudogene TRBV3-2) and TRBJ1-1; D not resolved. The CDR3 covers 11 residues. Germline V lookup: CDR1 LGHDT, CDR2 YNNKEL (reference sequence). V lost 0 bases and J lost 11, with 7 bases in between. In nucleotides, the CDR3 is TGTGCCAGCAGCCAAGAAGGAGGCGCTTTCTTT. It codes for CASSQEGGAFF.

The chain employs TRBV5-6 and TRBJ1-4, with a tentative D call TRBD1 (5 bases). Trimming pared 3 bases from V and 0 bases from J, leaving 9 bases between. CDR1 and CDR2 (germline): SGHDT, YYEEEE. The CDR3 length is 15 residues. CDR3 region: CASSWTPTTNEKLFF. The CDR3 region has the DNA TGTGCCAGCAGCTGGACACCCACAACTAATGAAAAACTGTTTTTT.

The CDR3 coding sequence is TGTGCCAGTAGTCTTCCCACAGGGAGTCCCACCGGGGAGCTGTTTTTT. It specifies CASSLPTGSPTGELFF. V and J are TRBV19 and TRBJ2-2; possible D gene TRBD1, 6 bases. The CDR3 contains 16 residues. Between the trimmed V and J ends, which lost 5 bases and 4 bases, there was a span of 17 bases. CDR1 is LNHDA, CDR2 SQIVND, per germline (reference sequence).

The CDR3 DNA sequence: TGTGCCAGCAGCTTACTGCGACTGAACCCTGTACGCGTCACAGATACGCAGTATTTT. Its translation: CASSLLRLNPVRVTDTQYF. The chain has TRBV11-2 and TRBJ2-3; D gene uncertain. Trimming left V 2 bases short and J 2 bases short, with 23 bases between. Germline values: CDR1 SGHAT, CDR2 FQNNGV. This CDR3 has 19 amino acids.

About this clone itself: Sequence at one end of the junction differs from germline and may be a read error. The rearrangement links TRBV7-7 to TRBJ2-7, with 7 bases lining up with TRBD1. CDR1 is SSHAT and CDR2 is FNYEAQ in the germline V gene (reference sequence). There are 15 residues in the CDR3. CDR3 DNA sequence: TGTGCTAGCAGCTTAGGTCCAGGGGGATCCTACGAGCAGTACTTC. It is translated as CASSLGPGGSYEQYF. The whole variable domain, filled in from reference TRBV7-7 and TRBJ2-7, reads GAGVSQSPRYKVTKRGQDVTLRCDPISSHATLYWYQQALGQGPEFLTYFNYEAQPDKSGLPSDRFSAERPEGSISTLTIQRTEQRDSAMYRCASSLGPGGSYEQYFGPGTRLTVT.

This chain links TRBV6-5 with TRBJ2-7; 7 nucleotides line up with TRBD1. Germline CDR1 and CDR2: MNHEY and SVGAGI. There are 16 residues in the CDR3. V was clipped by 0 bases and J by 6 bases; unmatched bases: 11. Here the CDR3 reads CASSYSSTRQGGEQYF. CDR3 in DNA: TGTGCCAGCAGTTACTCGTCGACGAGACAGGGTGGCGAGCAGTACTTC.

The chain is built from TRBV7-8 and TRBJ1-4; maybe TRBD1 (6 bases). V was cut by 5 bases and J by 7 bases, with 17 bases left in between. The germline gives CDR1 SGHVS, CDR2 FQNEAQ. CDR3 length: 15 amino acids. This chain's CDR3 is CASSLTGMQGEKLFF. The DNA for the CDR3 is TGTGCCAGCAGCCTAACAGGGATGCAAGGTGAAAAACTGTTTTTT. Variable domain in full (rest from reference TRBV7-8 and TRBJ1-4): GAGVSQSPRYKVAKRGQDVALRCDPISGHVSLFWYQQALGQGPEFLTYFQNEAQLDKSGLPSDRFFAERPEGSVSTLKIQRTQQEDSAVYLCASSLTGMQGEKLFFGSGTQLSVL.

This rearrangement joins TRBV18 to TRBJ1-6, with D perhaps TRBD1 (5 bases). This CDR3 is built from 14 residues. V gave up 6 bases and J gave up 9 bases, with 15 bases separating them. The germline V gene has CDR1 KGHSH and CDR2 LQKENI. The DNA for the CDR3 is TGTGCCAGCTCGCTGACAGAAGAAACTTCACCCCTCCACTTT. This translates into CASSLTEETSPLHF. The entire variable domain, with the rest obtained from reference TRBV18 and TRBJ1-6, is as follows: NAGVMQNPRHLVRRRGQEARLRCSPMKGHSHVYWYRQLPEEGLKFMVYLQKENIIDESGMPKERFSAEFPKEGPSILRIQQVVRGDSAAYFCASSLTEETSPLHFGNGTRLTVT.

The J gene is TRBJ2-2, the V gene TRBV11-2; D gene unclear. CDR1 and CDR2 from the germline V gene are SGHAT and FQNNGV. Trimming took 2 bases from V and 4 from J, leaving 5 bases between them. The CDR3 is 13 residues long. The CDR3 sequence is CASSLFSTGELFF. The DNA for the CDR3 is TGTGCCAGCAGCTTATTCAGCACCGGGGAGCTGTTTTTT.

The chain combines TRBV13 with TRBJ2-1; TRBD1 agrees at 11 bases. Germline lookup yields CDR1 PRHDT and CDR2 FYEKMQ (reference sequence). The CDR3 spans 16 residues. The junction had 11 bases not matched to a gene; V was cut back by 5 bases and J by 8 bases. CDR3 amino acids: CASSQPPGQGDDEQFF. The CDR3 DNA reads as TGTGCCAGCAGCCAGCCTCCGGGACAGGGGGACGATGAGCAGTTCTTC.

The chain is built from TRBV14 and TRBJ1-6, with a possible D match to TRBD1 (5 bases). Germline CDR1 is SGHDN and CDR2 is FVKESK. V dropped 4 bases and J dropped 8 bases, with 12 bases sitting between them. The CDR3 spans 14 residues. Here the CDR3 DNA reads TGTGCCAGCAGCCGTCAGGGCACGGATTCACCCCTCCACTTT. Residues: CASSRQGTDSPLHF.

This chain links TRBV6-5 with TRBJ1-1; D may be TRBD1 (6 bases). Deletions cut 3 bases from V and 8 bases from J, with 13 bases between. The CDR3 is 13 residues long. CDR1 and CDR2 (germline): MNHEY, SVGAGI. The CDR3: CASSYAGGGEAFF. Written as DNA, the CDR3 is TGTGCCAGCAGTTATGCGGGGGGCGGGGAAGCTTTCTTT.

Concerning this clone itself: The junction and the germline gene differ at one end; a read error may be behind it. The V call is TRBV7-7, the J call TRBJ2-5, with 7 bases aligning to TRBD2. The germline V gene encodes CDR1 SSHAT and CDR2 FNYEAQ (reference sequence). The CDR3 totals 15 residues. In DNA, the CDR3 is TGTGCTAGCAGCAAAACCTGGGGGGGTTGGGAGACCCAGTACTTC. It encodes CASSKTWGGWETQYF.

This rearrangement joins TRBV19 to TRBJ1-3; possible D gene TRBD1, 6 bases. V lost 7 bases and J lost 4, with 17 bases in between. Looked up from germline, CDR1 is LNHDA and CDR2 is SQIVND (reference sequence). CDR3 length: 15 amino acids. In nucleotides, the CDR3 is TGTGCCAGTATCCCCCTGGGGGCGCAGGGAAACACCATATATTTT. Its translation: CASIPLGAQGNTIYF.

This chain uses TRBV7-2 with TRBJ1-2; 8 bases fit TRBD1. The J segment lost 4 bases and the V segment lost 3 bases, leaving 4 bases of the junction unmatched. Looked up from germline, CDR1 is SGHTA and CDR2 is FQGNSA. This CDR3 has 14 residues. The CDR3 region is CASSLAGGTYGYTF. For the CDR3, the DNA is TGTGCCAGCAGCTTGGCAGGGGGCACCTATGGCTACACCTTC.

This sequence joins TRBV19 and TRBJ1-3; possibly TRBD1 for D (6 bases). The CDR3 is 12 amino acids. The germline V gene encodes CDR1 LNHDA and CDR2 SQIVND (reference sequence). V was clipped by 4 bases and J by 8 bases, with 9 bases between them. CDR3 nucleotides: TGTGCCAGTAGTACTCACAGGGACACCATATATTTT. It encodes CASSTHRDTIYF.

The chain is built from TRBV28 and TRBJ1-3; TRBD1 matches 7 bases. Germline CDR1 reads MDHEN; CDR2 reads SYDVKM. The CDR3 consists of 16 residues. The junction had 12 bases not matched to a gene; V was cut back by 3 bases and J by 7 bases. The CDR3: CASSLFKGQRGNTIYF. The CDR3 region has the DNA TGTGCCAGCAGTTTGTTCAAGGGACAGCGCGGGAACACCATATATTTT.

V and J are TRBV2 and TRBJ2-1; perhaps TRBD2 as D (5 bases). Looked up from germline, CDR1 is SNHLY and CDR2 is FYNNEI. This CDR3 region has 13 residues. The ends were cut back, 7 bases at V and 6 bases at J, with 13 bases in the middle. The CDR3 bases are TGTGCCAGCAAACGGGAAAATCTCAATGAGCAGTTCTTC. It encodes CASKRENLNEQFF.

The gene calls are TRBV7-9 and TRBJ2-1, with TRBD1 matching over 7 bases. Germline V lookup: CDR1 SEHNR, CDR2 FQNEAQ (reference sequence). The CDR3 extends over 14 amino acids. V gave up 3 bases and J gave up 7 bases; unmatched junction bases: 6. CDR3 loop: CASSFRDRLNEQFF. DNA for the CDR3: TGTGCCAGCAGCTTCCGGGACAGACTTAATGAGCAGTTCTTC.

The V call is TRBV12-5, the J call TRBJ2-7; possibly TRBD2 for D (6 bases). The CDR3 has 13 amino acids. Germline CDR1 reads LGHNT; CDR2 reads FRNRAP. Between the trimmed V and J ends, which lost 6 bases and 7 bases, there was a span of 16 bases. The CDR3 here is CASGKPIADEQYF. CDR3 coding DNA: TGTGCTAGTGGGAAACCTATAGCGGATGAGCAGTACTTC.

The chain links TRBV2 to TRBJ1-3; 7 positions agree with TRBD1. Losses at the gene ends were 6 bases for V and 0 bases for J; bases not matched to a gene: 5. This CDR3 is 15 amino acids long. Per the germline V gene, CDR1 is SNHLY and CDR2 is FYNNEI. This chain's CDR3 is CASRQGTSSGNTIYF. CDR3 nucleotide sequence: TGTGCCAGCAGACAGGGGACCAGCTCTGGAAACACCATATATTTT.